This T cell receptor beta chain derives from a study of T cells in localized non-small cell lung cancer. General study findings and limits: Peak T cell clonality was found in uninvolved adjacent lung, exceeding tumor.

Some clones are missing from TCRdb's copy, which holds only in-frame ones; the method was immunoSEQ multiplex PCR. Among tens of thousands of clones listed, 84% were seen once. To note about this clone: Its target is unknown.

V shed 0 bases and J shed 1 base, with 7 bases lying between them. The germline V gene encodes CDR1 SGHRS and CDR2 YFSETQ. CDR3 length: 14 residues. This TCR derives from a man aged 40 to 70 with stage I lung adenocarcinoma. This chain connects TRBV5-1 to TRBJ2-5, with D uncertain. Sample: peripheral blood, taken before any cancer treatment. The CDR3 DNA sequence: TGCGCCAGCAGCTTGGCCGGTAGCCAAGAGACCCAGTACTTC. Residues: CASSLAGSQETQYF.